This paragraph reports one TCR beta chain. Its antigen is unidentified. Researchers attached unique molecular identifiers to individual cDNA molecules. TCRdb independently ran MiXCR on the 5' RACE reads; one entry per CDR3 protein. The repertoire includes about 83,000 distinct CDR3 sequences, roughly an eighth of them detected once, and about 1.5% sits in the top ten. These data are taken from a study of early T cells in non-severe SARS-CoV-2 infection. Study background: Investigators sequenced bulk RNA drawn from unsorted whole blood, and chains remained unpaired. Study-wide findings and caveats: VDJdb matching skewed toward anti-spike CD8 responses, missing private and CD4 specificities.

Material for sequencing was whole blood. This clonotype was sampled from an adult who was a healthcare worker with PCR-confirmed SARS-CoV-2 infection or an uninfected control (not recorded which).

CDR3 sequence: CASTNRLGSDNEQFF. The CDR3 DNA reads TGTGCCAGCACCAACCGCTTGGGGAGTGACAATGAGCAGTTCTTC. The rearrangement links TRBV7-9 to TRBJ2-1; tentative D call: TRBD2 (5 bases). This CDR3 has 15 residues. Per germline, CDR1 SEHNR and CDR2 FQNEAQ (reference sequence). Deletions cut 7 bases from V and 5 bases from J, with 18 bases between. Based on the CDR3 plus reference TRBV7-9 and TRBJ2-1, the full variable domain is DTGVSQNPRHKITKRGQNVTFRCDPISEHNRLYWYRQTLGQGPEFLTYFQNEAQLEKSRLLSDRFSAERPKGSFSTLEIQRTEQGDSAMYLCASTNRLGSDNEQFFGPGTRLTVL.